This T cell receptor (beta chain) was identified during a study of blood T cell repertoires in COVID-19. Study-level background: Whether acute or convalescent, the COVID-19 samples came from the United States, Italy and Spain. Nucleic acid was either cDNA or gDNA, and it came from T cells, B-cell-depleted T cells, or PBMCs.

The CDR3 totals 12 residues. Per germline, CDR1 SGHTA and CDR2 FQGTGA. Losses at the gene ends were 4 bases for V and 12 bases for J; bases not matched to a gene: 8. This clone was seen more than once but under ten times. Authors' methods: Researchers report that nucleated cell counts were estimated from reference gene primer amplification. Sequenced by immunoSEQ multiplex PCR; TCRdb stores in-frame clones only, minus some. From that table come the V and J calls and clone size; the DNA was used to work out D and trimming. Of 240,000 or so clones listed, 80% to 85% were seen once; the top ten hold approximately 13%.

The rearrangement uses TRBV7-3 and TRBJ2-5; 7 nucleotides line up with TRBD2. The source is a woman aged 60 to 75 with active or convalescent COVID-19. Sequenced: peripheral blood. The DNA for the CDR3 is TGTGCCAGCAGCTCCACGGGGGGAGTGAAGTACTTC. Translation: CASSSTGGVKYF.